This TCR beta chain was captured in a study of patients and donors after allogeneic stem cell transplantation. TCRdb analysed the RT-PCR reads with MiXCR anew, one entry per CDR3 protein. The table has some 230,000 distinct CDR3 sequences, 13% to 15% seen once. The germline V and J ends were trimmed by 3 bases and 14 bases, with 10 bases remaining between them. Germline CDR1 MNHNS, CDR2 SASEGT. The CDR3 covers 10 residues. The V call is TRBV6-1, the J call TRBJ1-2; D uncertain. This receptor was identified in a human donor who was either an allogeneic HSCT recipient or a stem cell or donor lymphocyte infusion donor (not recorded which). It is not recorded whose cells these are; they may come from a transplant donor. Sequencing was carried out using blood, either unsorted or a sorted T cell fraction (not recorded which). CDR3 residues: CASSERWNTF. For the CDR3, the DNA is TGTGCCAGCAGTGAGCGATGGAATACCTTC.